The 27 T cell receptor beta chains presented below share a single source sample, sequenced in a study of early T cells in non-severe SARS-CoV-2 infection. TCRdb analysed the 5' RACE reads with MiXCR anew, one entry per CDR3 protein. The table lists fewer than 75,000 distinct CDR3 sequences, 15% to 20% of them singletons. The source material was whole blood, sampled at baseline. The receptor set was obtained from an adult who was a healthcare worker with PCR-confirmed SARS-CoV-2 infection or an uninfected control (not recorded which).

This chain connects TRBV5-4 to TRBJ2-7; possible D gene TRBD1, 6 bases. Trimming stripped 4 bases from V and 2 bases from J, with 10 bases between. CDR3 length: 13 residues. Germline assignment: CDR1 SGHNT and CDR2 YYREEE (reference sequence). The CDR3 DNA sequence: TGTGCCAGCAGCCCGGACAGAGCCTACGAGCAGTACTTC. It codes for CASSPDRAYEQYF. The variable domain in full, completed from reference TRBV5-4 and TRBJ2-7, reads ETGVTQSPTHLIKTRGQQVTLRCSSQSGHNTVSWYQQALGQGPQFIFQYYREEENGRGNFPPRFSGLQFPNYSSELNVNALELDDSALYLCASSPDRAYEQYFGPGTRLTVT.

This clonotype has just a few counts. The rearrangement uses TRBV5-1 and TRBJ1-6; 11 bases agree with TRBD1. Per the germline V gene, CDR1 is SGHRS and CDR2 is YFSETQ. Trimming at V came to 5 bases and at J to 2 bases, leaving 6 bases not matched to a gene. The CDR3 extends over 17 amino acids. This CDR3 reads CASSPGQGATYNSPLHF. As DNA, the CDR3 is TGCGCCAGCAGTCCTGGACAGGGGGCGACCTATAATTCACCCCTCCACTTT.

In its sample, this clonotype was seen a few times. The J gene is TRBJ1-2, the V gene TRBV10-2, with D unresolved. The CDR3 is made up of 12 amino acids. Germline lookup yields CDR1 WSHSY and CDR2 SAAADI. Trimming stripped 6 bases from V and 3 bases from J, with 8 bases between. The CDR3 sequence: CASRWGYYGYTF. CDR3 in DNA: TGCGCCAGCAGATGGGGTTACTATGGCTACACCTTC.

V is TRBV7-9 and J is TRBJ2-1; 10 bases align to TRBD2. This CDR3 contains 16 residues. Germline V gene data show CDR1 as SEHNR and CDR2 as FQNEAQ (reference sequence). V dropped 5 bases and J dropped 10; count of bases not matched to a gene: 14. The CDR3 DNA is TGTGCCAGCAGCGCCCGGACTAGCGGATACCGGCGGGAGCAGTTCTTC. This translates into CASSARTSGYRREQFF.

V and J are TRBV5-8 and TRBJ2-5, with D possibly being TRBD1 (5 bases). This CDR3 contains 14 residues. V lost 0 bases to trimming and J lost 2 bases, with 8 bases between them. Germline values: CDR1 SGHTS, CDR2 YDEGEE. In DNA form, the CDR3 reads TGTGCCAGCAGCTTGGTCCAGGGTCAAGAGACCCAGTACTTC. Translated: CASSLVQGQETQYF.

This sequence joins TRBV6-2 or TRBV6-3 and TRBJ2-2; D remains unclear. This CDR3 spans 11 amino acids. CDR1 MNHEY and CDR2 SVGEGT come from the germline V gene. V dropped 8 bases and J dropped 0 bases, with 1 base sitting between them. CDR3 DNA: TGTGCCAGCTCGAACACCGGGGAGCTGTTTTTT. Protein: CASSNTGELFF.

The chain recombines TRBV24-1 with TRBJ1-2, with D tentatively TRBD1 (5 bases). V lost 3 bases and J lost 5, with 12 bases in between. Per germline, CDR1 KGHDR and CDR2 SFDVKD. This CDR3 has 14 residues. The DNA for the CDR3 is TGTGCCACCAGTGATAGCCGGGACGGATATGGCTACACCTTC. This translates into CATSDSRDGYGYTF.

This clonotype was observed a few times. A junction boundary mismatches the germline segment, possibly from a read error. The chain recombines TRBV4-3 with TRBJ2-1; TRBD1 matches 12 bases. The CDR3 has 15 amino acids. Germline V gives CDR1 LGHNA, CDR2 YSLEER. In DNA, the CDR3 is TGCGCCAGCAGCAAAGACCGTGGGACAGGGGGCCCGCAGTTCTTC. Encoded protein: CASSKDRGTGGPQFF.

This chain connects TRBV20-1 to TRBJ1-5; no definite D call. Germline CDR1 DFQATT, CDR2 SNEGSKA (reference sequence). Trimming pared 4 bases from V and 1 base from J, leaving 14 bases between. The CDR3 is made up of 15 amino acids. The CDR3 region is CSANQRESSNQPQHF. In nucleotides, the CDR3 is TGCAGTGCTAATCAGCGGGAGTCAAGCAATCAGCCCCAGCATTTT.

This clonotype was found a few times. The chain is built from TRBV12-3 or TRBV12-4 and TRBJ1-1, with D possibly TRBD1 on 5 matching bases. V was pared by 3 bases and J by 5 bases, with 10 bases between. CDR3 size: 13 residues. The chain's CDR3 is CASSLVGGTEAFF. CDR3 DNA sequence: TGTGCCAGCAGTTTGGTTGGGGGGACTGAAGCTTTCTTT.

In its sample, this clonotype was seen many times. Here the CDR3 reads CATIGSMSGYTF. In DNA, the CDR3 is TGTGCCACCATTGGAAGTATGAGTGGCTACACCTTC. This rearrangement joins TRBV28 to TRBJ1-2; no clear D. Deletions cut 10 bases from V and 7 bases from J, with 16 bases between. The germline V gene has CDR1 MDHEN and CDR2 SYDVKM. The CDR3 covers 12 residues.

The sample holds a few counts of this clonotype. V gene TRBV5-1 combines with J gene TRBJ2-7, with D tentatively TRBD1 (5 bases). V was pared by 3 bases and J by 5 bases, with 15 bases between. The CDR3 runs to 14 residues. Germline CDR1 and CDR2: SGHRS and YFSETQ. CDR3 residues: CASSSAGSQHEQYF. The CDR3 nucleotides are TGCGCCAGCAGCTCTGCAGGGTCCCAGCACGAGCAGTACTTC.

This clonotype occurred a few times. The chain is built from TRBV19 and TRBJ1-5; D unresolved. The V gene's germline CDR1 is LNHDA and CDR2 SQIVND (reference sequence). The CDR3 runs to 12 residues. V was trimmed by 6 bases and J by 3 bases, leaving 6 bases between them. The CDR3 loop is CASSILNQPQHF. CDR3 bases: TGTGCCAGTAGCATTCTCAATCAGCCCCAGCATTTT.

V gene TRBV7-9 combines with J gene TRBJ1-1; D is ambiguous. The germline V and J ends were trimmed by 2 bases and 4 bases, with 20 bases remaining between them. The CDR3 is made up of 17 amino acids. Germline V gene sequence: CDR1 SEHNR, CDR2 FQNEAQ (reference sequence). The CDR3 DNA reads TGTGCCAGCAGCTTACAAGCCGGGGTAACGTTTGGCACTGAAGCTTTCTTT. Protein product: CASSLQAGVTFGTEAFF.

This rearrangement joins TRBV18 to TRBJ1-6, with TRBD1 matching 9 bases. Germline V lookup: CDR1 KGHSH, CDR2 LQKENI. The V gene end was trimmed by 4 bases and the J gene end by 8 bases; junction bases not matched to a gene: 6. This CDR3 region has 15 residues. The DNA of the CDR3 is TGTGCCAGCTCACGCCCGGGACAGGGATATTCACCCCTCCACTTT. Translation gives CASSRPGQGYSPLHF.

This clonotype showed up many times. V is TRBV10-3 and J is TRBJ2-2; 7 bases match TRBD2. CDR1 and CDR2 (germline): ENHRY, SYGVKD. With 3 bases clipped from V and 5 bases from J, the junction kept 6 bases outside the gene matches. The CDR3 runs 15 residues. In DNA form, the CDR3 reads TGTGCCATCAGTGATTCGGGGGGTAGGACCGGGGAGCTGTTTTTT. Translation gives CAISDSGGRTGELFF.

This chain uses TRBV6-4 with TRBJ2-1; 10 nucleotides align to TRBD1. The CDR3 extends over 14 amino acids. With 6 bases clipped from V and 12 bases from J, the junction kept 11 bases outside the gene matches. Germline lookup yields CDR1 MRHNA and CDR2 SNTAGT. CDR3 sequence reads: CASSAGTGAPRQFF. The DNA for the CDR3 is TGTGCCAGCAGCGCCGGGACAGGGGCTCCGCGGCAGTTCTTC.

This chain joins TRBV11-2 and TRBJ2-3, with a possible D match to TRBD1 (6 bases). This CDR3 spans 16 amino acids. V dropped 6 bases and J dropped 0 bases, with 16 bases sitting between them. Germline lookup yields CDR1 SGHAT and CDR2 FQNNGV. The CDR3 spells CASSSSGAHSTDTQYF. CDR3 DNA sequence: TGTGCCAGCAGTTCATCAGGGGCCCATAGCACAGATACGCAGTATTTT.

J is TRBJ1-1 and V is TRBV7-8; D is possibly TRBD1 (5 bases). V was trimmed by 5 bases and J by 6 bases, leaving 19 bases between them. This CDR3 is built from 15 residues. Germline V gives CDR1 SGHVS, CDR2 FQNEAQ. The CDR3 nucleotides read TGTGCCAGCAGCCAACGGGACCGCGCCCAGTCTGAAGCTTTCTTT. Its translation: CASSQRDRAQSEAFF.

The rearrangement uses TRBV5-6 and TRBJ2-7; 8 bases match TRBD1. Germline assignment: CDR1 SGHDT and CDR2 YYEEEE. Losses at the gene ends were 3 bases for V and 3 bases for J; bases not matched to a gene: 8. This CDR3 has 15 residues. The CDR3 nucleotides read TGTGCCAGCAGCTCGACGGACAGGGCTTACTACGAGCAGTACTTC. Protein: CASSSTDRAYYEQYF.

V gene TRBV6-2 or TRBV6-3 combines with J gene TRBJ2-4; perhaps TRBD1 as D (5 bases). From germline, CDR1 is MNHEY and CDR2 SVGEGT. The germline V and J ends were trimmed by 2 bases and 7 bases, with 15 bases remaining between them. There are 15 residues in the CDR3. The DNA for the CDR3 is TGTGCCAGCAGTTACGGTAGGGGTGTCGGGAACATTCAGTACTTC. Translating it yields CASSYGRGVGNIQYF.

This clonotype was seen a few times. The rearrangement uses TRBV5-1 and TRBJ2-7; 10 bases line up with TRBD1. With V trimmed by 4 bases and J by 5 bases, 6 bases remained unmatched. CDR1 and CDR2 (germline): SGHRS, YFSETQ. The CDR3 has 14 amino acids. In DNA, the CDR3 is TGCGCCAGCAGCCCATGGGACAGGGGTAACGAGCAGTACTTC. The encoded protein is CASSPWDRGNEQYF.

This clonotype was seen only a few times. CDR3 protein: CASSLSAGLETQYF. DNA of the CDR3: TGTGCCAGCAGTTTATCGGCAGGCCTTGAGACCCAGTACTTC. The V call is TRBV27, the J call TRBJ2-5, with D hard to call. Trimming removed 0 bases at V and 5 bases at J, with 10 bases between. Germline V CDR1 and CDR2: MNHEY, SMNVEV (reference sequence). There are 14 residues in the CDR3.

This clonotype was seen many times. This sequence joins TRBV5-1 and TRBJ2-7; TRBD2 agrees at 11 bases. The CDR3 spans 16 residues. The V gene's germline CDR1 is SGHRS and CDR2 YFSETQ. V dropped 0 bases and J dropped 2; count of bases not matched to a gene: 4. The CDR3 nucleotides are TGCGCCAGCAGCTTGGCCCTACTAGCGGGAGCCTACGAGCAGTACTTC. Translation gives CASSLALLAGAYEQYF.

This clonotype was seen only a few times. The V gene is TRBV6-5, the J gene TRBJ2-2; the match to TRBD2 covers 10 bases. The germline V gene has CDR1 MNHEY and CDR2 SVGAGI. V gave up 2 bases and J gave up 5 bases; unmatched junction bases: 11. The CDR3 has 18 residues. CDR3 sequence: CASSYGLAGAGGTGELFF. The CDR3 bases are TGTGCCAGCAGTTACGGTCTAGCGGGGGCGGGAGGAACCGGGGAGCTGTTTTTT.

The J gene is TRBJ2-7, the V gene TRBV19; 8 bases line up with TRBD2. With 10 bases clipped from V and 0 bases from J, the junction kept 8 bases outside the gene matches. The germline gives CDR1 LNHDA, CDR2 SQIVND (reference sequence). The CDR3 runs 14 residues. In nucleotides, the CDR3 is TGTGCCACCTCTGCCGGGACTAGCTCCTACGAGCAGTACTTC. This codes for CATSAGTSSYEQYF.

This clonotype was recorded at least ten times. The chain carries TRBV6-5 and TRBJ2-1, with 7 nucleotides matching TRBD1. Trimming at V came to 0 bases and at J to 7 bases, leaving 3 bases not matched to a gene. Germline CDR1 reads MNHEY; CDR2 reads SVGAGI. This CDR3 is 14 amino acids long. The CDR3 loop reads CASSYSTGTNEQFF. In nucleotides, the CDR3 is TGTGCCAGCAGTTACTCGACAGGGACGAATGAGCAGTTCTTC.